The 11 T cell receptor beta chains below come from one sample, sequenced in a study of blood T cell repertoires in COVID-19. Method: immunoSEQ multiplex PCR; TCRdb's copy keeps in-frame clones and lacks some. The table records over 75,000 clones, about 80% of them present only once. The sequencing sample was made of peripheral blood. The receptors were gathered from a human donor in a cohort sampled during active COVID-19.

This clone was recorded only once. This chain connects TRBV21-1 to TRBJ2-3; TRBD2 is the table's D call and was not checked against the DNA. TRBV21-1 has pseudogene status. The length of the CDR3 is 14 residues. The DNA of the CDR3 is TGTGCCAGCGGGTTGGCGGGATCCACAGATACGCAGTATTTT. It yields the protein CASGLAGSTDTQYF.

The V gene is TRBV18, the J gene TRBJ2-5; possibly TRBD2 for D (6 bases). CDR3 length: 13 residues. V was trimmed by 5 bases and J by 5 bases, leaving 12 bases between them. Germline-derived CDR1 and CDR2 are KGHSH and LQKENI. The CDR3 bases are TGTGCCAGCTCAGCGGGGTTTAAGGAGACCCAGTACTTC. Translating gives CASSAGFKETQYF.

The chain has TRBV7-6 and TRBJ2-7; D is possibly TRBD2 (6 bases). Germline values: CDR1 SGHVS, CDR2 FNYEAQ. Trimming took 5 bases from V and 3 from J, leaving 17 bases between them. The CDR3 is made up of 15 amino acids. DNA for the CDR3: TGTGCCAGCAGCGACCTTGGCGGGGCACTCTACGAGCAGTACTTC. It yields the protein CASSDLGGALYEQYF.

There are a few counts of this clone. The chain is built from TRBV19 and TRBJ1-2; TRBD1 might be the D (6 bases). Trimming cost V 0 bases and J 8 bases, with 16 bases left between them. The CDR3 length is 15 residues. Germline V gene data show CDR1 as LNHDA and CDR2 as SQIVND (reference sequence). DNA for the CDR3: TGTGCCAGTAGTATAGACAGGCAGGGGCGGAGCGGCTACACCTTC. Translating gives CASSIDRQGRSGYTF.

This chain connects TRBV4-1 to TRBJ1-4, with D maybe TRBD1 (6 bases). The germline gives CDR1 MGHRA, CDR2 YSYEKL. This CDR3 has 16 amino acids. V dropped 4 bases and J dropped 4 bases, with 16 bases sitting between them. The CDR3 DNA follows: TGCGCCAGCAGCCGAAAGCGGGACACCAATAATGAAAAACTGTTTTTT. Its translation is CASSRKRDTNNEKLFF.

The gene calls are TRBV28 and TRBJ1-5; 7 bases map to TRBD1. Trimming cost V 2 bases and J 5 bases; bases outside gene matches: 12. This CDR3 has 17 residues. Germline CDR1 MDHEN, CDR2 SYDVKM. CDR3 nucleotides: TGTGCCAGCAGTTTAAGATTTTACAGGGGATTGGATCAGCCCCAGCATTTT. Protein: CASSLRFYRGLDQPQHF.

This clone showed up many times. The chain joins TRBV28 to TRBJ2-1; 13 bases are shared with TRBD2. The V gene's germline CDR1 is MDHEN and CDR2 SYDVKM. J gave up 6 bases and V 1 base, and 3 bases lay outside the gene matches. This CDR3 is built from 16 residues. The CDR3 DNA reads as TGTGCCAGCAGTTTATTCGGGACTAGCGGGACCAATGAGCAGTTCTTC. Translating it yields CASSLFGTSGTNEQFF.

The chain combines TRBV3-1 (or the pseudogene TRBV3-2) with TRBJ1-1; TRBD1 is a possible D gene (5 bases). There are 11 residues in the CDR3. Germline V gives CDR1 LGHDT, CDR2 YNNKEL (reference sequence). V was cut by 10 bases and J by 5 bases, with 11 bases left in between. Here the CDR3 reads CATRGGTEAFF. Written as DNA, the CDR3 is TGTGCCACTCGGGGGGGGACTGAAGCTTTCTTT.

The chain joins TRBV28 to TRBJ1-5, with D possibly being TRBD1 (6 bases). Looked up from germline, CDR1 is MDHEN and CDR2 is SYDVKM. Between the trimmed V and J ends, which lost 10 bases and 0 bases, there was a span of 10 bases. The CDR3 covers 13 residues. This CDR3 is CAIGGHSNQPQHF. CDR3 sequence (DNA): TGTGCCATCGGGGGGCATAGCAATCAGCCCCAGCATTTT.

This clone is large by share. This chain links TRBV2 with TRBJ2-7; 7 bases fit TRBD2. V was clipped by 7 bases and J by 7 bases; unmatched bases: 7. CDR3 length: 12 amino acids. Germline V gene data show CDR1 as SNHLY and CDR2 as FYNNEI. As DNA, the CDR3 is TGTGCCAGCAAGGTCGGGGGAGGGGAGCAGTACTTC. This encodes CASKVGGGEQYF. The whole variable domain, filled in from reference TRBV2 and TRBJ2-7, reads EPEVTQTPSHQVTQMGQEVILRCVPISNHLYFYWYRQILGQKVEFLVSFYNNEISEKSEIFDDQFSVERPDGSNFTLKIRSTKLEDSAMYFCASKVGGGEQYFGPGTRLTVT.

This chain connects TRBV12-3 or TRBV12-4 to TRBJ2-7; D possibly corresponds to TRBD1 (5 bases). This CDR3 is 13 amino acids long. V shed 1 base and J shed 4 bases, with 8 bases lying between them. CDR3 coding DNA: TGTGCCAGCAGTTTAGGGGGCCAATACGAGCAGTACTTC. Protein sequence: CASSLGGQYEQYF.